The clone carrying this TCR beta chain has ten or more counts. After CD4 positive bead selection, the CD4-negative fraction gave CD8 T cells. The beta constant-region primer was an equimolar mix of two oligonucleotides covering TRBC1 and TRBC2. TCRdb used MiXCR to reprocess the UMI-ligation and nested PCR reads, holding one entry per CDR3 protein. The sample contains about 80,000 distinct CDR3 sequences, around 13% of which appear only once. The sample comes from a study of naive and memory T cell subsets. The sample taken for sequencing was central memory CD4+ T cells from blood. This TCR was recovered from a human donor in good health.

The CDR3 region is CASSPQMVTQYF. In DNA form, the CDR3 reads TGTGCCAGCAGCCCACAGATGGTTACGCAGTATTTT. The rearrangement uses TRBV7-2 and TRBJ2-3; D is ambiguous. Trimming stripped 5 bases from V and 8 bases from J, with 11 bases between. Germline CDR1 is SGHTA and CDR2 is FQGNSA. The CDR3 runs to 12 residues.